This T cell receptor (beta chain) is from a study of T cell responses to AZD1222 COVID-19 vaccine. The study's findings and limits: Donors were largely white British and mainly female; clonal diversity was possibly underestimated. Vaccine-associated CD4 TCRs spanned spike, dominant at 160-218 and 743-854.

CDR1 and CDR2 (germline): MNHEY, SMNVEV (reference sequence). Trimming stripped 3 bases from V and 9 bases from J, with 17 bases between. The CDR3 extends over 15 amino acids. Sequencing used immunoSEQ multiplex PCR; TCRdb keeps in-frame clones, though not all of them. The sample lists about 170,000 clones, over 75% seen once, with 6.9% in the top ten. As for this clone: Its antigen remains unknown.

This specimen was peripheral blood, taken on day 0 of AZD1222 vaccination. This TCR was recovered from an adult in good health. The rearrangement uses TRBV27 and TRBJ2-2, with D unresolved. The CDR3 nucleotides read TGTGCCAGCAGTTTTGGAATCCCCACCGGCCGGGAGCTGTTTTTT. The encoded protein is CASSFGIPTGRELFF.